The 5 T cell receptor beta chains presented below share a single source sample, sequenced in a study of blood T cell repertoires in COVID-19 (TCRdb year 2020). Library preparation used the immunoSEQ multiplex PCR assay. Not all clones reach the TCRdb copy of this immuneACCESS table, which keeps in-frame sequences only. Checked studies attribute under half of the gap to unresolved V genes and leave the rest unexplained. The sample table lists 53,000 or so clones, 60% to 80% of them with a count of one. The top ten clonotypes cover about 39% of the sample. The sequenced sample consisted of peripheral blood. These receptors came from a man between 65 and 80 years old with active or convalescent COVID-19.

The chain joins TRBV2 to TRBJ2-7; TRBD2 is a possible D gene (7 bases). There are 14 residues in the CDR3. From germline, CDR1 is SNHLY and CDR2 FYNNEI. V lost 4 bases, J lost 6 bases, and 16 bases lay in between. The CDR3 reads CASSVGGAVFEQYF. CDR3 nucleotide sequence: TGTGCCAGCAGTGTAGGGGGGGCCGTTTTCGAGCAGTACTTC.

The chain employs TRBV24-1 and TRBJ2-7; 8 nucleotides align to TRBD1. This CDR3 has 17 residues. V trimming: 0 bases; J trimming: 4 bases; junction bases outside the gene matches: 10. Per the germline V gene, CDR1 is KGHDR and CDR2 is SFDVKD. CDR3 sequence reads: CATSDLLGGTGNYEQYF. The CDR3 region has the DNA TGTGCCACCAGTGATTTGCTAGGGGGGACAGGTAATTACGAGCAGTACTTC.

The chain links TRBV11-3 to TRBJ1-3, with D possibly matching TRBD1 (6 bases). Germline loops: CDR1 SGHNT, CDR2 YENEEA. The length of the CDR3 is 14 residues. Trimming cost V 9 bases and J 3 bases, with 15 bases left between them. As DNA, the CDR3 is TGTGCCAGTCGGCACAGGGTGGGTGGAAACACCATATATTTT. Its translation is CASRHRVGGNTIYF. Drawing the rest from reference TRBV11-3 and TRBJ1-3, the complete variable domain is EAGVVQSPRYKIIEKKQPVAFWCNPISGHNTLYWYLQNLGQGPELLIRYENEEAVDDSQLPKDRFSAERLKGVDSTLKIQPAELGDSAVYLCASRHRVGGNTIYFGEGSWLTVV.

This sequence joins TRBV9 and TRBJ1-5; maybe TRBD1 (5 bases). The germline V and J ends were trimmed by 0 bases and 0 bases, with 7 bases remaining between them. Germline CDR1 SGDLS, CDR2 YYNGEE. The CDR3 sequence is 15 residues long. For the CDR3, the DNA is TGTGCCAGCAGCGTAGGACAGAATAGCAATCAGCCCCAGCATTTT. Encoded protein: CASSVGQNSNQPQHF.

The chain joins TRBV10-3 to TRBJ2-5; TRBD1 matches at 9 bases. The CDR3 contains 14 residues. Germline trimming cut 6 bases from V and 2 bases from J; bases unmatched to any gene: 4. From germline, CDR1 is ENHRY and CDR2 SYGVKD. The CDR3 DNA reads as TGTGCCATCAGCCCGACAGGGGGTCAAGAGACCCAGTACTTC. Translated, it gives CAISPTGGQETQYF.